This T cell receptor beta chain was found in a study of metastatic and nonmetastatic thyroid tumors. With MiXCR, TCRdb reprocessed the PCR reads. This table holds 20,000 to 25,000 clones, 25% to 30% found once. Germline CDR1 is LNHDA and CDR2 is SQIVND (reference sequence). The V and J ends lost 5 bases and 7 bases respectively, with 15 bases between them. The CDR3 has 14 amino acids. Thyroid surgery had not been preceded by any treatment in any patient. This sequence was found in a female donor with papillary thyroid cancer or a benign thyroid nodule (not recorded which). Some clones in this sample may be carry-over from other donors' samples. The sample was tumor tissue. V is TRBV19 and J is TRBJ1-5; D is undetermined. As DNA, the CDR3 is TGTGCCAGTAGTGTGGGAGGTCAACGACAGCCCCAGCATTTT. Residues: CASSVGGQRQPQHF.